The 28 T cell receptor beta chains reported below all come from one sample, sequenced in a study of beta chain features in type 1 diabetes. Expressed TCRB transcripts were sequenced because the entire RNA isolate underwent reverse transcription. Here immunoSEQ multiplex PCR was the method, and the copy in TCRdb shows in-frame clones only, minus some. The data show about 130,000 clones, around 8.7% seen once. The sequencing sample was made of central memory CD4+ T cells from blood. These receptors originate from a man younger than 35 in good health.

This clone was counted between two and nine times. J is TRBJ1-6 and V is TRBV6-5; maybe TRBD1 (5 bases). V lost 8 bases to trimming and J lost 9 bases, with 20 bases between them. This CDR3 spans 15 amino acids. Germline V gene lookup returns CDR1 MNHEY and CDR2 SVGAGI. CDR3 in DNA: TGTGCCAGCTTGGGTCCGACAGCGTCGGGTTCACCCCTCCACTTT. Translation: CASLGPTASGSPLHF.

The chain couples TRBV14 to TRBJ2-2; TRBD1 matches 8 bases. CDR1 and CDR2 (germline): SGHDN, FVKESK. Germline trimming cut 2 bases from V and 4 bases from J; bases unmatched to any gene: 6. This CDR3 has 16 residues. CDR3 region: CASSQMTGDLTGELFF. The CDR3 DNA sequence: TGTGCCAGCAGCCAAATGACAGGGGATCTCACCGGGGAGCTGTTTTTT.

This clone was counted a few times. This chain connects TRBV19 to TRBJ2-2; D gene unclear. The CDR3 extends over 13 amino acids. The germline gives CDR1 LNHDA, CDR2 SQIVND (reference sequence). V was cut by 5 bases and J by 3 bases, with 7 bases left in between. The CDR3 sequence is CASSLADTGELFF. The CDR3 DNA sequence: TGTGCCAGTAGTTTGGCAGACACCGGGGAGCTGTTTTTT. Supplemented by reference TRBV19 and TRBJ2-2, the full variable domain reads DGGITQSPKYLFRKEGQNVTLSCEQNLNHDAMYWYRQDPGQGLRLIYYSQIVNDFQKGDIAEGYSVSREKKESFPLTVTSAQKNPTAFYLCASSLADTGELFFGEGSRLTVL.

The V and J genes are TRBV7-9 and TRBJ1-2, with 7 bases identical to TRBD1. CDR1 SEHNR and CDR2 FQNEAQ come from the germline V gene (reference sequence). This CDR3 has 15 amino acids. V dropped 5 bases and J dropped 0; count of bases not matched to a gene: 6. The chain's CDR3 is CASSVGQSPNYGYTF. The CDR3 DNA follows: TGTGCCAGCAGCGTGGGACAGTCACCTAACTATGGCTACACCTTC.

The V and J genes are TRBV4-2 and TRBJ2-5, with 8 positions matching TRBD2. CDR1 and CDR2 from the germline V gene are LGHNA and YNFKEQ. The CDR3 consists of 15 residues. The trim removed 8 bases at V and 2 bases at J, leaving 10 bases unmatched. Written as DNA, the CDR3 is TGTGCCAGCGGACTCGGGGGGGCTTTTCAAGAGACCCAGTACTTC. Translating it yields CASGLGGAFQETQYF.

This clone was found a few times. V is TRBV7-2 and J is TRBJ2-7, with D hard to call. The CDR3 runs 15 residues. Germline-derived CDR1 and CDR2 are SGHTA and FQGNSA. Trimming cost V 0 bases and J 2 bases, with 11 bases left between them. As DNA, the CDR3 is TGTGCCAGCAGCTTAGCGGCCCAGGCAACCTACGAGCAGTACTTC. Amino acids: CASSLAAQATYEQYF.

This clone was seen at least ten times. The chain has TRBV7-3 and TRBJ2-3, with 10 bases matching TRBD2. Germline lookup yields CDR1 SGHTA and CDR2 FQGTGA. The V gene end was trimmed by 2 bases and the J gene end by 6 bases; junction bases not matched to a gene: 2. The CDR3 length is 14 residues. The CDR3, as DNA: TGTGCCAGCAGCTTAGGACTAGCGGTGGATACGCAGTATTTT. Translation gives CASSLGLAVDTQYF.

This clone was recorded a few times. This chain links TRBV27 with TRBJ2-3; D is unclear. V lost 6 bases, J lost 2 bases, and 6 bases lay in between. The CDR3 is 12 amino acids. Per germline, CDR1 MNHEY and CDR2 SMNVEV (reference sequence). CDR3 in amino acids: CASSQYTDTQYF. The CDR3 region has the DNA TGTGCCAGCAGCCAGTACACAGATACGCAGTATTTT.

This clone appeared a few times. The chain links TRBV7-2 to TRBJ2-5, with 8 bases fitting TRBD2. J gave up 1 base and V 3 bases, and 1 base lay outside the gene matches. The CDR3 has 14 amino acids. Germline loops: CDR1 SGHTA, CDR2 FQGNSA. CDR3 amino acids: CASSFAGGQETQYF. The CDR3 DNA follows: TGTGCCAGCAGCTTCGCGGGGGGCCAAGAGACCCAGTACTTC. The complete variable domain, with remaining parts taken from reference TRBV7-2 and TRBJ2-5, reads GAGVSQSPSNKVTEKGKDVELRCDPISGHTALYWYRQSLGQGLEFLIYFQGNSAPDKSGLPSDRFSAERTGGSVSTLTIQRTQQEDSAVYLCASSFAGGQETQYFGPGTRLLVL.

V gene TRBV9 combines with J gene TRBJ2-5; 9 bases match TRBD1. Losses at the gene ends were 3 bases for V and 1 base for J; bases not matched to a gene: 7. Germline V gene lookup returns CDR1 SGDLS and CDR2 YYNGEE. The CDR3 loop spans 16 amino acids. The CDR3 region is CASSATGGRGQETQYF. For the CDR3, the DNA is TGTGCCAGCAGCGCCACAGGGGGCAGAGGCCAAGAGACCCAGTACTTC.

The sample holds a few counts of this clone. This chain uses TRBV6-1 with TRBJ2-3; 11 nucleotides match TRBD2. The length of the CDR3 is 15 residues. In germline, CDR1 is MNHNS, CDR2 SASEGT. With 10 bases clipped from V and 4 bases from J, the junction kept 10 bases outside the gene matches. The DNA of the CDR3 is TGTGCCACCTCTAGCGGGGGGCGTCCCGCAGATACGCAGTATTTT. This codes for CATSSGGRPADTQYF.

This clone was seen a few times. J is TRBJ2-1 and V is TRBV4-1, with a tentative D call TRBD1 (6 bases). This CDR3 is built from 14 residues. Trimming cost V 4 bases and J 6 bases, with 13 bases left between them. Germline values: CDR1 MGHRA, CDR2 YSYEKL. In DNA form, the CDR3 reads TGCGCCAGCAGCCTCGACAGGCTGTTCAATGAGCAGTTCTTC. Its protein is CASSLDRLFNEQFF.

This clone was counted only a few times. The CDR3 region is CASSDWGGPNNEQFF. CDR3 nucleotides: TGTGCCAGCAGTGACTGGGGGGGTCCCAACAATGAGCAGTTCTTC. The chain couples TRBV6-4 to TRBJ2-1; TRBD2 matches at 7 bases. The J segment lost 5 bases and the V segment lost 1 base, leaving 5 bases of the junction unmatched. CDR1 MRHNA and CDR2 SNTAGT come from the germline V gene. This CDR3 has 15 amino acids.

This sequence joins TRBV19 and TRBJ1-1; 11 bases fit TRBD1. V was clipped by 6 bases and J by 6 bases; unmatched bases: 3. CDR3 length: 13 amino acids. From germline, CDR1 is LNHDA and CDR2 SQIVND (reference sequence). The CDR3 DNA follows: TGTGCCAGTAGGGGACAGGGGGTCCCTGAAGCTTTCTTT. Translation gives CASRGQGVPEAFF.

This clone was counted ten times or more. The chain joins TRBV7-9 to TRBJ2-7; D perhaps matches TRBD2 (5 bases). Trimming removed 3 bases at V and 4 bases at J, with 13 bases between. The CDR3 consists of 14 residues. CDR1 is SEHNR and CDR2 is FQNEAQ in the germline V gene (reference sequence). The CDR3 spells CASSFGSAGYEQYF. The CDR3 DNA follows: TGTGCCAGCAGCTTTGGCAGCGCGGGTTACGAGCAGTACTTC. The full variable domain, its missing parts supplied by reference TRBV7-9 and TRBJ2-7, is DTGVSQNPRHKITKRGQNVTFRCDPISEHNRLYWYRQTLGQGPEFLTYFQNEAQLEKSRLLSDRFSAERPKGSFSTLEIQRTEQGDSAMYLCASSFGSAGYEQYFGPGTRLTVT.

This clone was seen ten or more times. The CDR3: CAWSTATGSSEKLFF. The CDR3, as DNA: TGTGCCTGGAGCACTGCGACAGGGAGCAGTGAAAAACTGTTTTTT. The chain carries TRBV30 and TRBJ1-4; 7 bases fit TRBD1. Germline V gene sequence: CDR1 GTSNPN, CDR2 SVGIG (reference sequence). The CDR3 has 15 amino acids. After removal of 3 bases from V and 7 bases from J, the junction contained 11 bases not matched to a gene. Full variable domain (rest looked up from reference TRBV30 and TRBJ1-4): SQTIHQWPATLVQPVGSPLSLECTVEGTSNPNLYWYRQAAGRGLQLLFYSVGIGQISSEVPQNLSASRPQDRQFILSSKKLLLSDSGFYLCAWSTATGSSEKLFFGSGTQLSVL.

The chain links TRBV14 to TRBJ2-2; D uncertain. The V and J ends lost 2 bases and 7 bases respectively, with 11 bases between them. Germline loops: CDR1 SGHDN, CDR2 FVKESK. This CDR3 is built from 14 residues. DNA for the CDR3: TGTGCCAGCAGCCAATTCCTGACAAGCGGGGAGCTGTTTTTT. Translation: CASSQFLTSGELFF. Combining the CDR3 with reference TRBV14 and TRBJ2-2 gives the whole variable domain EAGVTQFPSHSVIEKGQTVTLRCDPISGHDNLYWYRRVMGKEIKFLLHFVKESKQDESGMPNNRFLAERTGGTYSTLKVQPAELEDSGVYFCASSQFLTSGELFFGEGSRLTVL.

This clone was counted only a few times. This sequence joins TRBV29-1 and TRBJ2-5; 9 bases fit TRBD1. CDR1 is SQVTM and CDR2 is ANQGSEA in the germline V gene. V trimming: 5 bases; J trimming: 5 bases; junction bases outside the gene matches: 6. The CDR3 is made up of 13 amino acids. The CDR3: CSVFGQGWETQYF. The CDR3 region has the DNA TGCAGCGTTTTCGGACAGGGGTGGGAGACCCAGTACTTC.

The sample holds a few counts of this clone. V and J are TRBV7-2 and TRBJ1-2, with 9 bases matching TRBD1. J lost 4 bases, V lost 3 bases, and 6 bases had no gene match. CDR1 SGHTA and CDR2 FQGNSA come from the germline V gene. The CDR3 is 15 amino acids. The DNA of the CDR3 is TGTGCCAGCAGCTTTAACAGGGGGCGAGGCTATGGCTACACCTTC. Its protein product is CASSFNRGRGYGYTF.

This clone has more than one count but fewer than ten. The genes are TRBV4-1 and TRBJ2-1; D not certain. The V gene lost 4 bases and the J gene lost 0 bases, with 13 bases spanning the gap. Per germline, CDR1 MGHRA and CDR2 YSYEKL. The CDR3 spans 16 residues. DNA of the CDR3: TGCGCCAGCAGCCGACGGAGTGGTAGCTCCTACAATGAGCAGTTCTTC. This gives the protein CASSRRSGSSYNEQFF.

The chain couples TRBV5-1 to TRBJ1-4, with TRBD1 as a possible D gene (5 bases). V gave up 3 bases and J gave up 3 bases, with 15 bases separating them. Germline V lookup: CDR1 SGHRS, CDR2 YFSETQ. CDR3 length equals 16 residues. CDR3 region: CASSWTGLLANEKLFF. In nucleotides, the CDR3 is TGCGCCAGCAGCTGGACGGGACTTCTGGCTAATGAAAAACTGTTTTTT.

This rearrangement joins TRBV21-1 to TRBJ2-7; TRBD2, the table's D call, lacks a check against the DNA. TRBV21-1 is marked as a pseudogene. The CDR3 is 14 residues long. The CDR3 protein is CASSRWRRAYEQYF. The CDR3, as DNA: TGTGCCAGCAGCAGGTGGAGGAGGGCCTACGAGCAGTACTTC.

This clone occurred a few times. This CDR3 is also generated by other DNA sequences in the sample. The chain uses TRBV5-4 and TRBJ2-3; D unclear. Trimming took 7 bases from V and 1 from J, leaving 7 bases between them. Germline V lookup: CDR1 SGHNT, CDR2 YYREEE (reference sequence). CDR3 length equals 12 residues. The CDR3 DNA reads as TGTGCCAGCCGCCGGGGCACAGATACGCAGTATTTT. It codes for CASRRGTDTQYF.

The chain couples TRBV27 to TRBJ1-6, with 7 bases identical to TRBD1. Trimming cost V 10 bases and J 7 bases; bases outside gene matches: 4. The length of the CDR3 is 12 residues. Germline V gene data show CDR1 as MNHEY and CDR2 as SMNVEV (reference sequence). Here the CDR3 reads CATRDRNSPLHF. CDR3 DNA sequence: TGTGCCACTCGGGACAGAAATTCACCCCTCCACTTT.

This clone was found a few times. CDR3 sequence (DNA): TGTGCCAGCAGTTCGCATCAGGGGTTTCAGCCCCAGCATTTT. This gives the protein CASSSHQGFQPQHF. This chain links TRBV7-2 with TRBJ1-5; a possible D gene is TRBD1 (6 bases). Germline CDR1 SGHTA, CDR2 FQGNSA. V was pared by 6 bases and J by 6 bases, with 15 bases between. The CDR3 has 14 residues.

The V gene is TRBV19, the J gene TRBJ2-3, with TRBD2 matching over 8 bases. The trim removed 5 bases at V and 4 bases at J, leaving 5 bases unmatched. Germline V lookup: CDR1 LNHDA, CDR2 SQIVND (reference sequence). This CDR3 is built from 14 residues. The CDR3 sequence is CASSPREGADTQYF. CDR3 DNA: TGTGCCAGTAGTCCTCGGGAGGGGGCAGATACGCAGTATTTT.

This chain connects TRBV6-5 to TRBJ1-4; no reliable D call. The CDR3 extends over 13 amino acids. From germline, CDR1 is MNHEY and CDR2 SVGAGI. Trimming removed 4 bases at V and 3 bases at J, with 6 bases between. For the CDR3, the DNA is TGTGCCAGCAGTTCGGGGTCTAATGAAAAACTGTTTTTT. Translating gives CASSSGSNEKLFF.

This clone has ten or more counts. The V call is TRBV7-9, the J call TRBJ2-7; the D is unclear. Trimming pared 5 bases from V and 7 bases from J, leaving 18 bases between. Germline-derived CDR1 and CDR2 are SEHNR and FQNEAQ (reference sequence). There are 14 residues in the CDR3. CDR3 DNA: TGTGCCAGCAGCCTCCCAATCTCCGCGGAGGAGCAGTACTTC. Its protein is CASSLPISAEEQYF. Filled out from reference TRBV7-9 and TRBJ2-7, the complete variable domain reads DTGVSQNPRHKITKRGQNVTFRCDPISEHNRLYWYRQTLGQGPEFLTYFQNEAQLEKSRLLSDRFSAERPKGSFSTLEIQRTEQGDSAMYLCASSLPISAEEQYFGPGTRLTVT.